The subject of this entry is one TCR beta chain. Its specificity is not known. The data originate from a study of blood T cells in healthy people across ages. Study-wide points: It was found that TCR beta diversity correlated strongly with the percentage of naive T cells.

It was with a sample-barcoded 5' primer and a J-beta primer mix that a second PCR of about 6 to 12 cycles was run. TCRdb called the 5' RACE reads again in MiXCR, with one record for every CDR3 protein. Among 1,300,000 or so distinct CDR3 sequences listed, approximately 60% were seen once. Sequenced sample: blood. The clonotype was recovered from a young man in good health.

CDR3 DNA sequence: TGTGCCATCAGTTCCCCGAAGGCGCCTTCTGTAGCAGGATCACCCCTCCACTTT. Protein sequence: CAISSPKAPSVAGSPLHF. V is TRBV10-3 and J is TRBJ1-6; D gene ambiguous. The V gene's germline CDR1 is ENHRY and CDR2 SYGVKD. V lost 5 bases to trimming and J lost 10 bases, with 27 bases between them. CDR3 length: 18 residues.